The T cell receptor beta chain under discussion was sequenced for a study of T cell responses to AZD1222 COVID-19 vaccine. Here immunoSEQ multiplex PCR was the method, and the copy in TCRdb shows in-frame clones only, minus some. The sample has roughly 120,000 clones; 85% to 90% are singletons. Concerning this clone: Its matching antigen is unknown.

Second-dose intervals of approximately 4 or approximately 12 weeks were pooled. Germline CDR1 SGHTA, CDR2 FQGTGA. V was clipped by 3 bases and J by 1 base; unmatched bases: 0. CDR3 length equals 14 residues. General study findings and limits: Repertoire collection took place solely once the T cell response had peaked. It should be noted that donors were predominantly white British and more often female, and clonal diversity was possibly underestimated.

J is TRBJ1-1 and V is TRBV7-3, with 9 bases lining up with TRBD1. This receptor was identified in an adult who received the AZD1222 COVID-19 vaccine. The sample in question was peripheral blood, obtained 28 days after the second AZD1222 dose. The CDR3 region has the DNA TGTGCCAGCAGCTTGACAGGGGGGAACACTGAAGCTTTCTTT. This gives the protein CASSLTGGNTEAFF.